This TCR beta chain was obtained from a study of cytomegalovirus exposure and HLA in healthy donors. Notes on the study in general: As a later analysis revealed, the rate of TCR association differed by HLA locus, with DRB1 most and HLA-C fewest. The listing of 150 or so TCR beta chains classed them as cytomegalovirus-associated.

This clone has a single count. Its specificity is unknown. Researchers ran the PCR with 60 Vbeta and 13 Jbeta primers. As handled by the study authors: Later work found roughly 80 million unique TCR beta chains, with about 10 million shared. Libraries were prepared by immunoSEQ multiplex PCR; TCRdb keeps only in-frame clonotypes and omits some of them. V and J calls and clone size are copied from that table; D and trimming were computed from the DNA. Of some 140,000 clones listed, 70% to 80% are singletons. In germline, CDR1 is MDHEN, CDR2 SYDVKM. V shed 6 bases and J shed 8 bases, with 13 bases lying between them. This CDR3 has 12 amino acids.

J is TRBJ1-2 and V is TRBV28; no clear D. The sequence derives from a man between 25 and 39 years old in good health and CMV-seronegative. The sequenced sample was PBMCs. The DNA of the CDR3 is TGTGCCAGCAGCTCCCCATCTGAGGGCTACACCTTC. This encodes CASSSPSEGYTF.